What follows is one TCR beta chain and its context. The data belong to a study of T cell changes during pregnancy in multiple sclerosis. Profiling relied on immunoSEQ multiplex PCR, and the TCRdb table lists in-frame clones only, not all of them. The data hold roughly 80,000 clones, with about 90% observed a single time. CDR3 length equals 12 residues. Trimming took off 5 bases at V and 7 bases at J, with 12 bases between the two ends. Looked up from germline, CDR1 is SQVTM and CDR2 is ANQGSEA. The genes are TRBV29-1 and TRBJ2-1; D might be TRBD2 (6 bases). This material consisted of peripheral blood, taken before pregnancy. The receptor's source is a female donor with multiple sclerosis, enrolled in a pregnancy study. The DNA of the CDR3 is TGCAGCGTTATTCGCGGGGTAAATGAGCAGTTCTTC. Its translation is CSVIRGVNEQFF.